The present TCR beta chain was sequenced within a study of PD-1 blockade in classical Hodgkin lymphoma. Looked up from germline, CDR1 is MGHRA and CDR2 is YSYEKL. Trimming took 2 bases from V and 4 from J, leaving 8 bases between them. This CDR3 is 13 amino acids long. TCRdb's copy holds only in-frame clones and misses some; the assay was immunoSEQ multiplex PCR. The table has tens of thousands of clones, around 76% seen once; the top ten hold approximately 12%. The time point denotes: cycle 4 day 1 (C4D1), after more than 5 weeks of nivolumab. Relapse after autologous stem cell transplantation occurred in every patient, and brentuximab vedotin exposure varied.

This specimen was peripheral blood mononuclear cells (PBMCs), taken before the fourth cycle of nivolumab. The clonotype comes from a human donor with classical Hodgkin lymphoma. The chain uses TRBV4-1 and TRBJ1-2, with D unresolved. The CDR3 sequence: CASSQIGSYGYTF. In nucleotides, the CDR3 is TGCGCCAGCAGCCAAATCGGCAGCTATGGCTACACCTTC.